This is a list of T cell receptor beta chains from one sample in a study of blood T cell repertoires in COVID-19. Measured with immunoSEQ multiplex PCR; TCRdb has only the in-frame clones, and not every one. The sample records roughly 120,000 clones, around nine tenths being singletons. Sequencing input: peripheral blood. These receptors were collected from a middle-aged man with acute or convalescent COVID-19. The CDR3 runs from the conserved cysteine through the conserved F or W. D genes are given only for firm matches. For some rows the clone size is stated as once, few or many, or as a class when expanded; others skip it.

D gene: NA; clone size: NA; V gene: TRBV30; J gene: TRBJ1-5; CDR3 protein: CAWSVPPEGPQHF; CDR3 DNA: TGTGCCTGGAGTGTACCGCCCGAGGGGCCCCAGCATTTT
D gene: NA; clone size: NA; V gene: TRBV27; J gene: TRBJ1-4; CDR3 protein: CASRGALTTNEKLFF; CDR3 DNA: TGTGCCAGCAGAGGGGCCCTTACAACTAATGAAAAACTGTTTTTT
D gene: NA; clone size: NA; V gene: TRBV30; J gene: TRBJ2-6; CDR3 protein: CAWSIGGTGANVLTF; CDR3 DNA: TGTGCCTGGAGCATTGGCGGGACTGGGGCCAACGTCCTGACTTTC
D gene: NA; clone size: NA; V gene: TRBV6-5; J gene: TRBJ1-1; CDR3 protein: CASSYGQGNTEAFF; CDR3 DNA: TGTGCCAGCAGTTACGGCCAGGGGAACACTGAAGCTTTCTTT
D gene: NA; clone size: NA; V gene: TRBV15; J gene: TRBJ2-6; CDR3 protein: CATSRDRSGANVLTF; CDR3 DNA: TGTGCCACCAGCAGAGATCGTTCTGGGGCCAACGTCCTGACTTTC
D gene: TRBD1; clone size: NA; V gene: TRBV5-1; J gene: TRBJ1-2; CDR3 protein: CASSTDRGVSGYTF; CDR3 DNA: TGCGCCAGCAGCACTGACAGGGGGGTCTCTGGCTACACCTTC
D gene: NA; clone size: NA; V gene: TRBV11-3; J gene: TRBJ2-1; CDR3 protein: CASSPGRGKSSYNEQFF; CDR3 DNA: TGTGCCAGCAGCCCCGGCCGGGGGAAGAGCTCCTACAATGAGCAGTTCTTC
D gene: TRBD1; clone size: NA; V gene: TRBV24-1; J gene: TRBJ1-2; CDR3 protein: CATSAGTGGGGYTF; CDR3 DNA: TGTGCCACCAGTGCCGGGACAGGAGGGGGTGGCTACACCTTC
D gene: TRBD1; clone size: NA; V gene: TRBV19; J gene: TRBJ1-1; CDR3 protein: CASRPGQPNTEAFF; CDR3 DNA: TGTGCCAGTAGACCGGGACAGCCGAACACTGAAGCTTTCTTT
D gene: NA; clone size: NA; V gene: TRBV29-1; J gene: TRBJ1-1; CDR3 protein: CSVEVPAFF; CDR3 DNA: TGCAGCGTTGAAGTTCCGGCTTTCTTT
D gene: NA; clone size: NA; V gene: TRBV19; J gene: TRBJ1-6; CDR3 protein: CASSPDWGQDSPLHF; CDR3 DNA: TGTGCCAGTAGTCCGGACTGGGGGCAGGATTCACCCCTCCACTTT
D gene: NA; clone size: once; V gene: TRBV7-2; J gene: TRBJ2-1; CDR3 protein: CASSLRAGYNEQFF; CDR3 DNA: TGTGCCAGCAGCCTACGCGCGGGTTACAATGAGCAGTTCTTC
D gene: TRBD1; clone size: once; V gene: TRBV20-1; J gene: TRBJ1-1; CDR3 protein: CSAGDRGREAFF; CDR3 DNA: TGCAGTGCTGGTGACAGGGGGCGCGAGGCTTTCTTT
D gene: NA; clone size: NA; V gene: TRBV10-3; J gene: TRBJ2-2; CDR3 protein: CATRGGQGQTGELFF; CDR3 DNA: TGTGCCACAAGGGGGGGGCAGGGGCAAACCGGGGAGCTGTTTTTT
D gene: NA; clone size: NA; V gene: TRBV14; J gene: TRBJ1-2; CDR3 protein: CASSPGGVNPIWAGYTF; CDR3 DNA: TGTGCCAGCAGCCCCGGAGGGGTTAACCCCATCTGGGCTGGCTACACCTTC
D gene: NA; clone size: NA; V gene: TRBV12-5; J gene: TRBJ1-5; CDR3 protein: CATREQPQHF; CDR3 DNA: TGTGCTACGAGGGAACAGCCCCAGCATTTT
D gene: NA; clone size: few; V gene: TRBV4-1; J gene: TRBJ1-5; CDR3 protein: CASSHSEGGDQPQHF; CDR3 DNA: TGCGCCAGCAGCCATTCCGAAGGGGGGGATCAGCCCCAGCATTTT
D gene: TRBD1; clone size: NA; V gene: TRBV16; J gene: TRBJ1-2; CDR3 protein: CASSRRQGLEYGYTF; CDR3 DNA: TGTGCCAGCAGCCGGAGACAGGGTTTAGAATATGGCTACACCTTC
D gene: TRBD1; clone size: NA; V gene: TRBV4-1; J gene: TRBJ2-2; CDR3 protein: CASSQGDRGTGELFF; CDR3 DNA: TGCGCCAGCAGCCAAGGGGACAGGGGCACCGGGGAGCTGTTTTTT
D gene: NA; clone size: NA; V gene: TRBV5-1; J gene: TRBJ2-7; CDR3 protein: CASSLGGNSSYEQYF; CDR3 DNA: TGCGCCAGCAGCTTGGGCGGGAATAGCTCCTACGAGCAGTACTTC
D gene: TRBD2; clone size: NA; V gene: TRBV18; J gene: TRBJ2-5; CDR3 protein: CASSPRAGGHKTQYF; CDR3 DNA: TGTGCCAGCTCACCACGGGCGGGGGGGCATAAGACCCAGTACTTC
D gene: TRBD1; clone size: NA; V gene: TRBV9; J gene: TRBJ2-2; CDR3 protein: CASSGQGANTGELFF; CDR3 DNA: TGTGCCAGCAGCGGACAGGGGGCGAACACCGGGGAGCTGTTTTTT
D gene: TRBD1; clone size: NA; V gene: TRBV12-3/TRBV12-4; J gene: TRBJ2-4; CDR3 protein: CASRGDRRGIQYF; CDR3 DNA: TGTGCCAGCAGGGGGGACAGGCGGGGCATTCAGTACTTC
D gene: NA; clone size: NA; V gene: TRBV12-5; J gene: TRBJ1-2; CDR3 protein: CASGTDRDYGYTF; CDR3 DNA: TGTGCTAGTGGTACGGACAGAGACTATGGCTACACCTTC
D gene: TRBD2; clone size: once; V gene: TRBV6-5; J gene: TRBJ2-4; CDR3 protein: CASSRSGEGNIQYF; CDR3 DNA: TGTGCCAGCAGCCGAAGCGGGGAAGGGAACATTCAGTACTTC
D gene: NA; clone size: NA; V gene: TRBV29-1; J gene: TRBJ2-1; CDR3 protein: CSVVGWAQSTNEQFF; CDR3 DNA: TGCAGCGTTGTTGGGTGGGCCCAGTCTACCAATGAGCAGTTCTTC
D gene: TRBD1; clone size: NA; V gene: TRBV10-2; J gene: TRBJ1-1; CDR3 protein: CASSIGTGIRTEAFF; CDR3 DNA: TGCGCCAGCAGCATTGGGACAGGGATTAGGACTGAAGCTTTCTTT
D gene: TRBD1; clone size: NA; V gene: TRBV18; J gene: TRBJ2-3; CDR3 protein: CASSPRRQGNTDTQYF; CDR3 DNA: TGTGCCAGCTCACCACGTCGACAGGGCAACACAGATACGCAGTATTTT
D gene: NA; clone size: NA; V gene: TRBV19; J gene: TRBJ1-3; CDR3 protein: CASSIAHAGNTIYF; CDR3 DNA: TGTGCCAGTAGTATAGCACACGCTGGAAACACCATATATTTT
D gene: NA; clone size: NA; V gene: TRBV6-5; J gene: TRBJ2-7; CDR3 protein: CASTTWEGGYEQYF; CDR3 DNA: TGTGCCAGCACAACTTGGGAGGGGGGCTACGAGCAGTACTTC
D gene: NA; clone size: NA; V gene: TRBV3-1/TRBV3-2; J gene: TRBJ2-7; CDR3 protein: CASSQDHHLLTRGGYEQYF; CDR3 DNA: TGTGCCAGCAGCCAAGACCATCATCTATTGACTAGGGGGGGCTACGAGCAGTACTTC